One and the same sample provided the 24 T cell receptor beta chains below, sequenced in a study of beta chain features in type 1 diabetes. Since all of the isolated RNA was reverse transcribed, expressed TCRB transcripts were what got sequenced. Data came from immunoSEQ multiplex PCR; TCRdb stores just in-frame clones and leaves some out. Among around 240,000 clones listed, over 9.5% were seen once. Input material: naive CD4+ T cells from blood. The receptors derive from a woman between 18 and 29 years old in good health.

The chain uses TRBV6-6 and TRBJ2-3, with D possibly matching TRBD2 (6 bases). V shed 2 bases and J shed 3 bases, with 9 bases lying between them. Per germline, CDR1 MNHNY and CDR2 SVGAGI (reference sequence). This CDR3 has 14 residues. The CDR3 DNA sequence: TGTGCCAGCAGTTACGCGGGACCTACAGATACGCAGTATTTT. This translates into CASSYAGPTDTQYF.

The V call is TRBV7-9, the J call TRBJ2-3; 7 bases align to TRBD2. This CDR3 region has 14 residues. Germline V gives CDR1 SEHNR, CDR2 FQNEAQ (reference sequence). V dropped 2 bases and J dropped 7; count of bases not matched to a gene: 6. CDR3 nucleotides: TGTGCCAGCAGCTTATCTACAGCGGGAAATACGCAGTATTTT. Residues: CASSLSTAGNTQYF. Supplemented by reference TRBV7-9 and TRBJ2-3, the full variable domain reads DTGVSQNPRHKITKRGQNVTFRCDPISEHNRLYWYRQTLGQGPEFLTYFQNEAQLEKSRLLSDRFSAERPKGSFSTLEIQRTEQGDSAMYLCASSLSTAGNTQYFGPGTRLTVL.

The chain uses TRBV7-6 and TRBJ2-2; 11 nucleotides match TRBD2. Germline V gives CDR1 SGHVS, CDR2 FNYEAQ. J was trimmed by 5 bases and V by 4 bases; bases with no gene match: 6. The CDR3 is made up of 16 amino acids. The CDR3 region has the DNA TGTGCCAGCAGCTCCGCTAGCGGGAGGAGTACCGGGGAGCTGTTTTTT. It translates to CASSSASGRSTGELFF.

CDR3 in amino acids: CASSLGTSGRSDEQYF. The CDR3 bases are TGCGCCAGCAGCCTGGGGACTAGCGGGAGATCTGACGAGCAGTACTTC. The chain is built from TRBV5-1 and TRBJ2-7, with 14 bases that match TRBD2. CDR3 length equals 16 residues. The germline V gene has CDR1 SGHRS and CDR2 YFSETQ. Trimming took 4 bases from V and 5 from J; bases not matched to a gene: 8.

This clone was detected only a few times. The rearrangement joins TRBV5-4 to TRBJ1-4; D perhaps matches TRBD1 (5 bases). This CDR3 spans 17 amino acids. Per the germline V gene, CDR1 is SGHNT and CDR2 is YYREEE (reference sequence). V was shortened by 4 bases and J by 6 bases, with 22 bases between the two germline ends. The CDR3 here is CASSPGGRGRYDEKLFF. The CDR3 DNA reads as TGTGCCAGCAGCCCCGGGGGTAGGGGAAGATATGATGAAAAACTGTTTTTT.

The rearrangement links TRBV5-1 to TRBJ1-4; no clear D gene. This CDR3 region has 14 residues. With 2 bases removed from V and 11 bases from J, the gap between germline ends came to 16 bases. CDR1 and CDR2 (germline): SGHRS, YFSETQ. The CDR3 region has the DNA TGCGCCAGCAGCTTTAGTCCTCCGAACGAGAAACTGTTTTTT. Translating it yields CASSFSPPNEKLFF. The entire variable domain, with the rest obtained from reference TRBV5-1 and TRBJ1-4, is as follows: KAGVTQTPRYLIKTRGQQVTLSCSPISGHRSVSWYQQTPGQGLQFLFEYFSETQRNKGNFPGRFSGRQFSNSRSEMNVSTLELGDSALYLCASSFSPPNEKLFFGSGTQLSVL.

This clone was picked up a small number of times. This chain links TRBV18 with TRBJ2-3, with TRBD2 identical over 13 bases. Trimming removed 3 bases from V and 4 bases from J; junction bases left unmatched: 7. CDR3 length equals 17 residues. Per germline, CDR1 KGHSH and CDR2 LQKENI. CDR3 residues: CASSPSGLAGSSDTQYF. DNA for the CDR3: TGTGCCAGCTCACCGTCGGGACTAGCGGGATCCTCAGATACGCAGTATTTT.

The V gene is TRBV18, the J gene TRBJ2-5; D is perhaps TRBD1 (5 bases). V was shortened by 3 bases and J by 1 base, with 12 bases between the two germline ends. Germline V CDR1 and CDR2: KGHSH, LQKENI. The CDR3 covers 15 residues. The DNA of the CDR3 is TGTGCCAGCTCACCCGACAGAGTCCTCCAAGAGACCCAGTACTTC. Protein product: CASSPDRVLQETQYF. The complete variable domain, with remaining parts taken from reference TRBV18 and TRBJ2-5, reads NAGVMQNPRHLVRRRGQEARLRCSPMKGHSHVYWYRQLPEEGLKFMVYLQKENIIDESGMPKERFSAEFPKEGPSILRIQQVVRGDSAAYFCASSPDRVLQETQYFGPGTRLLVL.

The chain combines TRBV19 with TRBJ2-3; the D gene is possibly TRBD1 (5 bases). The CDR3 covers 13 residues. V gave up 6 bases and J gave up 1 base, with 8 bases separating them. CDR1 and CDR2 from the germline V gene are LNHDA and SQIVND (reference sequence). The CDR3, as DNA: TGTGCCAGTAGCCCGACAGGCACAGATACGCAGTATTTT. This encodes CASSPTGTDTQYF.

The chain's CDR3 is CASSLVRPDRGAYEQYF. In DNA form, the CDR3 reads TGTGCCAGCAGCTTAGTGCGCCCTGACAGGGGGGCCTACGAGCAGTACTTC. The chain joins TRBV7-9 to TRBJ2-7; 9 nucleotides agree with TRBD1. The CDR3 loop spans 17 amino acids. Germline V lookup: CDR1 SEHNR, CDR2 FQNEAQ (reference sequence). Trimming removed 1 base from V and 2 bases from J; junction bases left unmatched: 9.

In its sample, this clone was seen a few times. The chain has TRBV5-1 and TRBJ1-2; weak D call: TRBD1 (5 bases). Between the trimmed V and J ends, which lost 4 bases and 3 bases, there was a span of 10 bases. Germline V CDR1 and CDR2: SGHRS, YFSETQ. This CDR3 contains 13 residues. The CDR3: CASSATGYYGYTF. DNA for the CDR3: TGCGCCAGCAGCGCTACAGGATACTATGGCTACACCTTC.

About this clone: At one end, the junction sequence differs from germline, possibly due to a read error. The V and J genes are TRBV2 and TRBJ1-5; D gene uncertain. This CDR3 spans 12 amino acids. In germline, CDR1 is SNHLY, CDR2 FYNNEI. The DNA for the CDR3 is TGTGCCAGCAGTGTCTCCGGGCGGGGTGATGTTTTT. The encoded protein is CASSVSGRGDVF.

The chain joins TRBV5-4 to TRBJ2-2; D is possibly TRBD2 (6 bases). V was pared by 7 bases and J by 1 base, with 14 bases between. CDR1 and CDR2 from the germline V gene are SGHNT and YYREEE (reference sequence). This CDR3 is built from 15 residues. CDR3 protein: CASGLRIGNTGELFF. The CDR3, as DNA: TGTGCCAGCGGACTACGTATAGGGAACACCGGGGAGCTGTTTTTT.

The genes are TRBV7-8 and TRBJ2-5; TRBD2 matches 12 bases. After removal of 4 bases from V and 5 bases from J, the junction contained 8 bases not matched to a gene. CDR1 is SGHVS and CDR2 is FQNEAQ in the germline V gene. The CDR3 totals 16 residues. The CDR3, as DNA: TGTGCCAGCAGCTCACGACTAGCGGGGGTGGTGGAGACCCAGTACTTC. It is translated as CASSSRLAGVVETQYF.

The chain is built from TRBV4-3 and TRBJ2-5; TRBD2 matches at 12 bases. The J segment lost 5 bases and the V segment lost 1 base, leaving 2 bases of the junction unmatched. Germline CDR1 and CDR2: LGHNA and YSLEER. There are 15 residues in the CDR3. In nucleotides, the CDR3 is TGCGCCAGCAGCCAAGCTAGCGGGGGGGTTGAGACCCAGTACTTC. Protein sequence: CASSQASGGVETQYF.

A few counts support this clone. The CDR3 sequence is CASSLVRRTAGELFF. DNA for the CDR3: TGTGCCAGCAGCTTAGTACGCCGGACAGCCGGGGAGCTGTTTTTT. This chain links TRBV7-2 with TRBJ2-2; maybe TRBD1 (6 bases). Germline loops: CDR1 SGHTA, CDR2 FQGNSA. V dropped 1 base and J dropped 6 bases, with 12 bases sitting between them. The CDR3 sequence is 15 residues long.

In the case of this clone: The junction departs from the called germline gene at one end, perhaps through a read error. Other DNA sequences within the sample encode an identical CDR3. CDR3 sequence (DNA): TGTGCCAGCAGCTACGGGGGGCGGACTGAGCTGTTCTTT. Amino acids: CASSYGGRTELFF. The genes are TRBV11-2 and TRBJ2-2; TRBD2 is a possible D gene (7 bases). The germline CDR1 and CDR2 sequences are SGHAT and FQNNGV. The CDR3 length is 13 residues.

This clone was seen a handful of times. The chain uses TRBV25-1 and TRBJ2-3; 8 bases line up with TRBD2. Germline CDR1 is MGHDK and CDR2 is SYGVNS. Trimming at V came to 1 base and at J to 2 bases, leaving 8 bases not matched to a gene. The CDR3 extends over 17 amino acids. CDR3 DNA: TGTGCCAGCAGTGAATCCTCCAGCGGGGGAATCACAGATACGCAGTATTTT. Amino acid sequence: CASSESSSGGITDTQYF.

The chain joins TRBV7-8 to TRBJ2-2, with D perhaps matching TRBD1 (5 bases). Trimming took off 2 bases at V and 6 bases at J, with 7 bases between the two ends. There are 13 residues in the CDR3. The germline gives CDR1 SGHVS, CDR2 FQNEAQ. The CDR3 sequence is CASSLRQSGELFF. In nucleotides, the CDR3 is TGTGCCAGCAGCTTACGACAGTCCGGGGAGCTGTTTTTT.

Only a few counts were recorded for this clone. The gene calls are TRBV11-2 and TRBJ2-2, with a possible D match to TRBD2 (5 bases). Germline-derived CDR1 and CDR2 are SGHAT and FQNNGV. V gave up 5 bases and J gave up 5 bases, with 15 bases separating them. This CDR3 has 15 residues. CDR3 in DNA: TGTGCCAGCAGCGCCTGGCCTAGCCTAACCGGGGAGCTGTTTTTT. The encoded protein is CASSAWPSLTGELFF.

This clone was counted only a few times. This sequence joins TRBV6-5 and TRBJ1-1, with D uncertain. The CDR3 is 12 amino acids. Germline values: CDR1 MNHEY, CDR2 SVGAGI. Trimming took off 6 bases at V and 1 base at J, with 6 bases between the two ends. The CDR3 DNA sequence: TGTGCCAGCAGCAGAGGGAACACTGAAGCTTTCTTT. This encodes CASSRGNTEAFF.

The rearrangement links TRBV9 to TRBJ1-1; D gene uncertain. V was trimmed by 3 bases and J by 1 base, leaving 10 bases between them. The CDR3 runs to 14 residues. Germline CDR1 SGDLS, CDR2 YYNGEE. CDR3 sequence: CASSGAGENTEAFF. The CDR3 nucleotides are TGTGCCAGCAGCGGCGCCGGGGAGAACACTGAAGCTTTCTTT.

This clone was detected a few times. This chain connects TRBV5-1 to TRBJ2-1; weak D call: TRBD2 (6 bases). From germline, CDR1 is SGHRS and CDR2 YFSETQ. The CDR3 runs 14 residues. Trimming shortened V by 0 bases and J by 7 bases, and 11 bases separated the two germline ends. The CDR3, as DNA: TGCGCCAGCAGCTTGGCTGGAGGGAGTAATGAGCAGTTCTTC. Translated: CASSLAGGSNEQFF.

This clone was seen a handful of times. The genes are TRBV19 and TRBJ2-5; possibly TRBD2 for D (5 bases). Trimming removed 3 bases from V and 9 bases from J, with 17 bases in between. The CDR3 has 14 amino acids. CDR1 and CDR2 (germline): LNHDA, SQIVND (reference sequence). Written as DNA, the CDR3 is TGTGCCAGTAGTATGGAGCGGAGCTCCCTGGCCCAGTACTTC. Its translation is CASSMERSSLAQYF.